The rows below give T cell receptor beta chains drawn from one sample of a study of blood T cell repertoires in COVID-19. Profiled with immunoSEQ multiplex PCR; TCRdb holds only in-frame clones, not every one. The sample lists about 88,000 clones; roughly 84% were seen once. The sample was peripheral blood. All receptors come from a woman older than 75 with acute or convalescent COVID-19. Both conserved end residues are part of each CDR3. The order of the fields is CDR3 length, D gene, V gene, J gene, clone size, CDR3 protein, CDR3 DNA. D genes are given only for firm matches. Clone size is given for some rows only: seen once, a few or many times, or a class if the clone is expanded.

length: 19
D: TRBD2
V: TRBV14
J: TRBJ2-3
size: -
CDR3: CASSQDLSFAGGRTDTQYF
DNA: TGTGCCAGCAGCCAAGATCTCTCCTTTGCGGGGGGGCGGACAGATACGCAGTATTTT

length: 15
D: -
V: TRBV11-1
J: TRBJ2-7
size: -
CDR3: CASSSEGYRGYEQYF
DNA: TGTGCCAGCAGCTCCGAGGGCTATCGGGGCTACGAGCAGTACTTC

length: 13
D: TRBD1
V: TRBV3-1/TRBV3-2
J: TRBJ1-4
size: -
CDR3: CASSHGQGEKLFF
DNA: TGTGCCAGCAGCCACGGACAGGGTGAAAAACTGTTTTTT

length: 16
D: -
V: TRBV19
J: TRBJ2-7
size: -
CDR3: CASSMEDGVRSYEQYF
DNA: TGTGCCAGTAGTATGGAGGACGGGGTCAGGAGTTACGAGCAGTACTTC

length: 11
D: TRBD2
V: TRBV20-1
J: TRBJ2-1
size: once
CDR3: CSARGTREQFF
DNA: TGCAGTGCTAGAGGGACTAGAGAGCAGTTCTTC

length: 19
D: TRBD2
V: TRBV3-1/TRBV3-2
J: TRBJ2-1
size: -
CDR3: CASSPHLIAGGPLYNEQFF
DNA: TGTGCCAGCAGCCCTCATCTTATCGCGGGAGGCCCTCTTTACAATGAGCAGTTCTTC

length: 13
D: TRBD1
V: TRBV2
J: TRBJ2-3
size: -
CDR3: CASRETGVDTQYF
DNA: TGTGCCAGCAGGGAGACAGGGGTGGATACGCAGTATTTT

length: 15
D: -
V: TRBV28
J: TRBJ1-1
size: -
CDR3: CASSTGIKEDTEAFF
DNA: TGTGCCAGCAGTACAGGGATAAAGGAGGACACTGAAGCTTTCTTT

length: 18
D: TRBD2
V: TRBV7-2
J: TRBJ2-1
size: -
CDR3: CASSLGLAGGPSYNEQFF
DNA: TGTGCCAGCAGCTTAGGACTAGCGGGAGGGCCTTCCTACAATGAGCAGTTCTTC

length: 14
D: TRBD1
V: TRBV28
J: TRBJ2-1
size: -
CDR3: CASSLGTGYNEQFF
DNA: TGTGCCAGCAGTTTGGGGACAGGGTACAATGAGCAGTTCTTC

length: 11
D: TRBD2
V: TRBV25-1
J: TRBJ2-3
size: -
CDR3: CASRGLAWQYF
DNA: TGTGCCAGCAGGGGACTAGCCTGGCAGTATTTT

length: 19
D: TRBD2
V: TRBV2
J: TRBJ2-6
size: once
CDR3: CASSEFMTSGLSGANVLTF
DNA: TGTGCCAGCAGTGAATTTATGACTAGCGGACTCTCTGGGGCCAACGTCCTGACTTTC

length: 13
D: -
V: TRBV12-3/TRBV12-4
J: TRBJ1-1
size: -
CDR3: CASSFDLGPEAFF
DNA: TGTGCCAGCAGTTTTGATCTGGGCCCTGAAGCTTTCTTT

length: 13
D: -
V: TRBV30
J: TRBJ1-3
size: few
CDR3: CAWSVSPGNTIYF
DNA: TGTGCCTGGAGTGTATCCCCGGGAAACACCATATATTTT